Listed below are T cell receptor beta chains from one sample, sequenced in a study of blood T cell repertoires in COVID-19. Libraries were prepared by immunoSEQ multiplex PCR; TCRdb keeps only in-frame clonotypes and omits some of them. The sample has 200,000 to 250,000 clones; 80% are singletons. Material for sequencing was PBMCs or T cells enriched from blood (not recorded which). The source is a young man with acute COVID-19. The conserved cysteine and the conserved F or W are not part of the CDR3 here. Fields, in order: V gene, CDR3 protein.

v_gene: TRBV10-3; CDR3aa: AISGDLGGRDEQF
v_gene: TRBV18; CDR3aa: ASSRTGQSGNTIY
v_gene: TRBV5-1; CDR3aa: ASSFLRVGLVSYNEQF
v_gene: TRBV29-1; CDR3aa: SVSVGGAGNTEAF
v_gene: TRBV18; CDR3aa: ASSPPSGWQQETQY
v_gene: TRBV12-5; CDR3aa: ARGQGAYGYT
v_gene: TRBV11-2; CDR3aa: ASSYSRVNTGELF
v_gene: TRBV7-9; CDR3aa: ASSLGTGVHNEQF
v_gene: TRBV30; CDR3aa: AWSTGSNTEAF
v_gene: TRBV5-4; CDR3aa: ASSLRERSTEAF
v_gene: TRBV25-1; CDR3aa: ASSGQVEAF
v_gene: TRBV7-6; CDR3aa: ASSLGEGFPGYT
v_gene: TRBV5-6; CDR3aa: ASSRGPVAGETQY
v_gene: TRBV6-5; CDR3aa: ASSYGMVRTEAF
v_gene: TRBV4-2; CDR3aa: ASSQDRMGSQPQH
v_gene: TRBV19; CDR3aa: ASSISGGRKTDTQY
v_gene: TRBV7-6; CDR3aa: ASSSYGDTQY
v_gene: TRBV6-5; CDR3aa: ASSTPGGNTEAF
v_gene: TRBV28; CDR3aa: ASSSGQGVNQPQH
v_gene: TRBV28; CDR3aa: ASSSPYADRYQETQY
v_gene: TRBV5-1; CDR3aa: ASSPGGEMKQF
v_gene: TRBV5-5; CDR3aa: ASSLGDRVVVEQY
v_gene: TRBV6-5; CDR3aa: ASSRDRTNYGYT
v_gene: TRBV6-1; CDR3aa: ASSEGQFNIGGSYEQY
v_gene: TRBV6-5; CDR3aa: ASSYSLAESYNEQF
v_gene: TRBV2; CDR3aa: ASSGGQASNTNYGYT
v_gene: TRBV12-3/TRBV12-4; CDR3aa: ASSLQGSYEQY
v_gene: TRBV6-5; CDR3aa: ASSWGRYEKLF
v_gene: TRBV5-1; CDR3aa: ASSLERQGGEAF
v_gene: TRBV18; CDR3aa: ASSLYQGFNTEAF
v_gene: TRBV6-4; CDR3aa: ASSPERAGGLNTQY